Reported below is one T cell receptor (beta chain). V lost 2 bases to trimming and J lost 0 bases, with 10 bases between them. The length of the CDR3 is 15 residues. In germline, CDR1 is KGHDR, CDR2 SFDVKD. The method was immunoSEQ multiplex PCR; TCRdb's version includes in-frame clones alone and lacks a portion of them. The table shows hundreds of thousands of clones, with approximately 91% occurring only once. The source of the sample is a study of blood T cell repertoires in COVID-19. As for the study in general: Samples came from the United States, Italy and Spain, spanning acute and convalescent COVID-19.

The TCR was taken from a man aged 55 to 69 who had recovered from COVID-19. J is TRBJ2-7 and V is TRBV24-1; possibly TRBD2 for D (6 bases). Specimen: peripheral blood. The CDR3 DNA is TGTGCCACCAGTGATTCGGCGGGATTCTCCTACGAGCAGTACTTC. Amino acids: CATSDSAGFSYEQYF.